Here is one T cell receptor (beta chain) with its context. Measured with immunoSEQ multiplex PCR; TCRdb has only the in-frame clones, and not every one. This sample has 110,000 to 150,000 clones, with almost 85% found just once. Trimming removed 5 bases from V and 6 bases from J; junction bases left unmatched: 13. The CDR3 extends over 16 amino acids. CDR1 is SGHVS, CDR2 FNYEAQ, per germline. These data belong to a study of blood T cell repertoires in COVID-19. This sequence was found in a man aged 50 to 59 with acute or convalescent COVID-19. The chain employs TRBV7-6 and TRBJ2-3; 8 bases align to TRBD2. Sequencing was performed on peripheral blood. CDR3 residues: CASSGPPGGGPDTQYF. The CDR3 coding sequence is TGTGCCAGCAGCGGCCCTCCCGGCGGGGGGCCCGATACGCAGTATTTT.